These 30 T cell receptor beta chains originate from one sample sequenced in a study of blood T cell repertoires in COVID-19. Sequencing was performed with immunoSEQ multiplex PCR; in TCRdb, only in-frame clones are kept and a portion is missing. Of under 250,000 clones in the sample, roughly 85% were seen once. Sequenced material: peripheral blood. All receptors derive from a man between 18 and 35 years old with active or convalescent COVID-19.

The chain employs TRBV25-1 and TRBJ2-1, with 7 positions matching TRBD2. The CDR3 runs 14 residues. The junction had 4 bases not matched to a gene; V was cut back by 2 bases and J by 6 bases. CDR1 is MGHDK, CDR2 SYGVNS, per germline. The CDR3 region is CASSEPGGANEQFF. The CDR3, as DNA: TGTGCCAGCAGTGAACCGGGAGGTGCCAATGAGCAGTTCTTC. The whole variable domain, filled in from reference TRBV25-1 and TRBJ2-1, reads EADIYQTPRYLVIGTGKKITLECSQTMGHDKMYWYQQDPGMELHLIHYSYGVNSTEKGDLSSESTVSRIRTEHFPLTLESARPSHTSQYLCASSEPGGANEQFFGPGTRLTVL.

This chain links TRBV28 with TRBJ2-3, with 8 positions matching TRBD2. Germline V CDR1 and CDR2: MDHEN, SYDVKM. CDR3 length: 15 residues. The V gene end was trimmed by 5 bases and the J gene end by 3 bases; junction bases not matched to a gene: 7. In DNA, the CDR3 is TGTGCCAGCAGTCTCCGCGGGAGGCAAACAGATACGCAGTATTTT. This sequence encodes CASSLRGRQTDTQYF.

The chain employs TRBV10-1 and TRBJ1-1; a possible D gene is TRBD1 (5 bases). The germline gives CDR1 WNHNN, CDR2 SYGVQD (reference sequence). This CDR3 contains 14 residues. V lost 6 bases, J lost 1 base, and 12 bases lay in between. The CDR3 DNA is TGCGCCAGCAGCCTTGGAGGGACGAACACTGAAGCTTTCTTT. Its protein is CASSLGGTNTEAFF.

This clone was detected only a few times. Other nucleotide sequences from this sample produce the same CDR3. The chain joins TRBV6-5 to TRBJ2-7; TRBD2 matches 11 bases. Germline CDR1 MNHEY, CDR2 SVGAGI. CDR3 length: 14 amino acids. V shed 4 bases, J shed 3 bases, and the junction held 2 bases outside the gene matches. The CDR3 protein is CASSLGLAGYEQYF. CDR3 sequence (DNA): TGTGCCAGCAGTTTAGGACTAGCGGGCTACGAGCAGTACTTC.

This chain joins TRBV27 and TRBJ1-3, with 7 bases fitting TRBD1. CDR1 and CDR2 (germline): MNHEY, SMNVEV (reference sequence). CDR3 length: 16 residues. J gave up 0 bases and V 2 bases, and 4 bases lay outside the gene matches. The CDR3 here is CASSLNRGHSGNTIYF. CDR3 bases: TGTGCCAGCAGTTTAAACAGGGGCCACTCTGGAAACACCATATATTTT.

This chain links TRBV5-4 with TRBJ2-1; 10 nucleotides align to TRBD2. CDR1 is SGHNT and CDR2 is YYREEE in the germline V gene (reference sequence). V was clipped by 4 bases and J by 2 bases; unmatched bases: 6. This CDR3 contains 16 residues. The DNA of the CDR3 is TGTGCCAGCAGCCCACGAGCGGGAGGGCCCTACAATGAGCAGTTCTTC. The encoded protein is CASSPRAGGPYNEQFF.

The gene calls are TRBV29-1 and TRBJ2-7, with D perhaps TRBD2 (5 bases). Germline CDR1 and CDR2: SQVTM and ANQGSEA. The CDR3 covers 12 residues. With 7 bases removed from V and 1 base from J, the gap between germline ends came to 11 bases. In nucleotides, the CDR3 is TGCAGCGCCGAGGGCATTTCCTACGAGCAGTACTTC. Protein sequence: CSAEGISYEQYF.

The genes are TRBV19 and TRBJ2-1; 10 bases agree with TRBD2. Germline trimming cut 0 bases from V and 9 bases from J; bases unmatched to any gene: 11. CDR3 length equals 17 residues. Germline assignment: CDR1 LNHDA and CDR2 SQIVND (reference sequence). CDR3 loop: CASSIDHSGGALGEQFF. The CDR3 DNA reads as TGTGCCAGTAGTATAGATCACAGCGGGGGGGCCCTAGGTGAGCAGTTCTTC.

This chain links TRBV27 with TRBJ1-5; D ambiguous. Trimming removed 2 bases from V and 0 bases from J, with 5 bases in between. The CDR3 length is 14 residues. Germline V CDR1 and CDR2: MNHEY, SMNVEV (reference sequence). CDR3 region: CASSLGSSNQPQHF. CDR3 bases: TGTGCCAGCAGTTTAGGCAGTAGCAATCAGCCCCAGCATTTT.

Details on this clone: An end of the junction differs from the germline gene, which may be a read error. The chain joins TRBV10-3 to TRBJ2-7; TRBD2 aligns across 14 bases. CDR3 length: 15 amino acids. Germline CDR1 is ENHRY and CDR2 is SYGVKD. CDR3 region: CAISEDPGLAGAGRF. The CDR3 nucleotides are TGTGCCATCAGTGAGGACCCGGGACTAGCGGGAGCCGGGCGCTTC.

The J gene is TRBJ1-6, the V gene TRBV27; D not resolved. Germline V lookup: CDR1 MNHEY, CDR2 SMNVEV (reference sequence). CDR3 length equals 16 residues. Trimming stripped 6 bases from V and 0 bases from J, with 12 bases between. The CDR3 loop reads CASRVAASSYNSPLHF. The DNA for the CDR3 is TGTGCCAGCAGAGTAGCGGCGAGCTCCTATAATTCACCCCTCCACTTT.

The rearrangement uses TRBV7-9 and TRBJ2-3; 7 bases match TRBD2. The CDR3 has 19 amino acids. V lost 1 base, J lost 2 bases, and 15 bases stayed unmatched. Germline V gene data show CDR1 as SEHNR and CDR2 as FQNEAQ (reference sequence). CDR3 coding DNA: TGTGCCAGCAGCTTAGGCCCAGGGAGGGCGGGAAGAACCACAGATACGCAGTATTTT. Translating gives CASSLGPGRAGRTTDTQYF.

The genes are TRBV6-5 and TRBJ2-7, with D maybe TRBD2 (5 bases). CDR1 and CDR2 from the germline V gene are MNHEY and SVGAGI. The CDR3 has 12 amino acids. V lost 7 bases to trimming and J lost 5 bases, with 12 bases between them. The CDR3: CASTGEFDEQYF. The CDR3 coding sequence is TGTGCCAGCACTGGGGAGTTCGACGAGCAGTACTTC.

V is TRBV5-4 and J is TRBJ2-1; D might be TRBD2 (6 bases). Germline lookup yields CDR1 SGHNT and CDR2 YYREEE (reference sequence). There are 11 residues in the CDR3. With 10 bases removed from V and 7 bases from J, the gap between germline ends came to 12 bases. CDR3 protein: CALTRGNEQFF. CDR3 DNA: TGTGCCTTGACTAGGGGAAATGAGCAGTTCTTC.

The gene calls are TRBV28 and TRBJ1-6; TRBD1 matches 7 bases. Germline CDR1 and CDR2: MDHEN and SYDVKM. Germline trimming cut 7 bases from V and 13 bases from J; bases unmatched to any gene: 7. This CDR3 has 12 amino acids. The CDR3 is CASTLLQGPLHF. DNA of the CDR3: TGTGCCAGCACTCTACTACAGGGGCCCCTCCACTTT.

V is TRBV12-3 or TRBV12-4 and J is TRBJ2-5, with D tentatively TRBD1 (5 bases). V shed 6 bases and J shed 3 bases, with 8 bases lying between them. The CDR3 length is 12 residues. The CDR3 here is CASSGHEETQYF. The CDR3 coding sequence is TGTGCCAGCAGCGGACACGAAGAGACCCAGTACTTC.

The V call is TRBV5-4, the J call TRBJ1-2; D unresolved. Germline lookup yields CDR1 SGHNT and CDR2 YYREEE (reference sequence). Trimming pared 0 bases from V and 4 bases from J, leaving 7 bases between. The CDR3 sequence is 13 residues long. The DNA for the CDR3 is TGTGCCAGCAGCTTGGGCGAAGTCTATGGCTACACCTTC. Its protein is CASSLGEVYGYTF.

The rearrangement uses TRBV5-6 and TRBJ2-7, with TRBD2 matching 15 bases. The germline V gene has CDR1 SGHDT and CDR2 YYEEEE. The CDR3 has 14 amino acids. The junction had 3 bases not matched to a gene; V was cut back by 4 bases and J by 7 bases. CDR3: CASSRGLAGGEQYF. The CDR3 coding sequence is TGTGCCAGCAGCAGGGGACTAGCGGGAGGAGAGCAGTACTTC.

The chain couples TRBV7-9 to TRBJ2-1, with TRBD2 matching over 9 bases. Germline assignment: CDR1 SEHNR and CDR2 FQNEAQ (reference sequence). CDR3 length: 15 residues. J gave up 8 bases and V 2 bases, and 7 bases lay outside the gene matches. The CDR3 coding sequence is TGTGCCAGCAGCTTAAATAGCGGGAGTCTAGATGAGCAGTTCTTC. It codes for CASSLNSGSLDEQFF.

This chain uses TRBV6-2 or TRBV6-3 with TRBJ2-7; the D gene is possibly TRBD1 (6 bases). V was clipped by 5 bases and J by 0 bases, with 14 bases between them. Germline assignment: CDR1 MNHEY and CDR2 SVGEGT. This CDR3 is built from 15 residues. As DNA, the CDR3 is TGTGCCAGCAGTACCCGAGACAGGAGCTCCTACGAGCAGTACTTC. It yields the protein CASSTRDRSSYEQYF.

The chain uses TRBV19 and TRBJ2-1; no definite D call. Germline V gene sequence: CDR1 LNHDA, CDR2 SQIVND (reference sequence). The CDR3 is 11 amino acids. Trimming took off 5 bases at V and 5 bases at J, with 4 bases between the two ends. The CDR3 DNA reads as TGTGCCAGTAGTGACAACAATGAGCAGTTCTTC. It specifies CASSDNNEQFF.

V is TRBV5-1 and J is TRBJ1-3; D not resolved. The CDR3 has 16 amino acids. Trimming shortened V by 4 bases and J by 3 bases, and 17 bases separated the two germline ends. Per the germline V gene, CDR1 is SGHRS and CDR2 is YFSETQ. The CDR3 protein is CASSARTGRDGNTIYF. DNA for the CDR3: TGCGCCAGCAGCGCGCGAACTGGGAGAGATGGAAACACCATATATTTT.

V usage is TRBV5-5 and J usage is TRBJ2-5, with TRBD1 matching over 10 bases. The CDR3 length is 14 residues. The ends lost 4 bases at V and 5 bases at J; junction bases unmatched: 5. Germline values: CDR1 SGHKS, CDR2 YYEKEE (reference sequence). The CDR3 sequence is CASSGGTGEETQYF. CDR3 DNA: TGTGCCAGCAGCGGGGGGACAGGGGAGGAGACCCAGTACTTC.

The V and J genes are TRBV7-9 and TRBJ2-5; TRBD1 aligns across 8 bases. The CDR3 contains 15 residues. CDR1 and CDR2 (germline): SEHNR, FQNEAQ (reference sequence). V shed 1 base, J shed 0 bases, and the junction held 1 base outside the gene matches. The CDR3 coding sequence is TGTGCCAGCAGCTTAGGGACAGGGCACCAAGAGACCCAGTACTTC. Translating gives CASSLGTGHQETQYF.

The chain has TRBV6-5 and TRBJ1-1; TRBD1 matches at 7 bases. The CDR3 contains 13 residues. CDR1 MNHEY and CDR2 SVGAGI come from the germline V gene. V was clipped by 6 bases and J by 3 bases; unmatched bases: 4. The CDR3 loop reads CASSEGTDTEAFF. In DNA form, the CDR3 reads TGTGCCAGCAGCGAGGGGACAGACACTGAAGCTTTCTTT.

This clone has just one count. CDR3 amino acids: CASSPMRDRGWSGNTIYF. The CDR3, as DNA: TGTGCCAGCAGCCCAATGAGGGACAGGGGATGGTCTGGAAACACCATATATTTT. This chain joins TRBV11-3 and TRBJ1-3; TRBD1 aligns across 10 bases. Germline loops: CDR1 SGHNT, CDR2 YENEEA. Germline trimming cut 5 bases from V and 1 base from J; bases unmatched to any gene: 11. The CDR3 runs 18 residues.

The V call is TRBV5-1, the J call TRBJ1-1, with D possibly being TRBD1 (6 bases). V lost 1 base and J 1 base, leaving 14 bases between the germline ends. Germline CDR1 SGHRS, CDR2 YFSETQ. This CDR3 has 16 residues. CDR3 nucleotide sequence: TGCGCCAGCAGCTTGAAGGGGGACGGCACGAACACTGAAGCTTTCTTT. Translating it yields CASSLKGDGTNTEAFF. The full variable domain, its missing parts supplied by reference TRBV5-1 and TRBJ1-1, is KAGVTQTPRYLIKTRGQQVTLSCSPISGHRSVSWYQQTPGQGLQFLFEYFSETQRNKGNFPGRFSGRQFSNSRSEMNVSTLELGDSALYLCASSLKGDGTNTEAFFGQGTRLTVV.

The J gene is TRBJ1-4, the V gene TRBV5-1; 7 bases fit TRBD1. In germline, CDR1 is SGHRS, CDR2 YFSETQ. CDR3 length equals 17 residues. V was pared by 4 bases and J by 1 base, with 10 bases of the junction left unmatched. The CDR3 is CASSPTSRQGTNEKLFF. CDR3 nucleotides: TGCGCCAGCAGCCCTACTTCAAGACAGGGAACTAATGAAAAACTGTTTTTT.

This sequence joins TRBV5-1 and TRBJ1-5; D is ambiguous. The V end was cut by 2 bases, the J end by 7 bases, with 7 bases between. The CDR3 extends over 12 amino acids. The V gene's germline CDR1 is SGHRS and CDR2 YFSETQ. CDR3 sequence reads: CASSLKHQPQHF. CDR3 nucleotides: TGCGCCAGCAGCTTAAAACACCAGCCCCAGCATTTT. Full variable domain (outside the CDR3, taken from reference TRBV5-1 and TRBJ1-5): KAGVTQTPRYLIKTRGQQVTLSCSPISGHRSVSWYQQTPGQGLQFLFEYFSETQRNKGNFPGRFSGRQFSNSRSEMNVSTLELGDSALYLCASSLKHQPQHFGDGTRLSIL.

V gene TRBV6-5 combines with J gene TRBJ2-5, with 10 bases fitting TRBD1. V was clipped by 6 bases and J by 2 bases; unmatched bases: 3. This CDR3 contains 14 residues. Germline loops: CDR1 MNHEY, CDR2 SVGAGI. CDR3 sequence (DNA): TGTGCCAGCAGGGGACAGGGGACGCAAGAGACCCAGTACTTC. Its translation is CASRGQGTQETQYF.